A single sample gave rise to the 21 T cell receptor beta chains below, sequenced in a study of blood T cell repertoires in COVID-19. Method: immunoSEQ multiplex PCR; TCRdb's copy keeps in-frame clones and lacks some. The data show roughly 240,000 clones, around 85% seen once. The sample taken for sequencing was PBMCs or T cells enriched from blood (not recorded which). The receptor set was obtained from a woman between 50 and 59 years old with acute COVID-19.

This clone appeared a single time. V gene TRBV4-2 combines with J gene TRBJ2-7, with a possible D match to TRBD2 (6 bases). The CDR3 is 14 residues long. With 4 bases removed from V and 6 bases from J, the gap between germline ends came to 16 bases. Looked up from germline, CDR1 is LGHNA and CDR2 is YNFKEQ. The CDR3 coding sequence is TGTGCCAGCAGCCGACCGGGACTTACCTCCGAGCAGTACTTC. Translation gives CASSRPGLTSEQYF.

Comment on this clone: A junction boundary mismatches the germline segment, possibly from a read error. The rearrangement joins TRBV7-7 to TRBJ1-4; 8 positions agree with TRBD1. Germline V CDR1 and CDR2: SSHAT, FNYEAQ (reference sequence). The CDR3 is 13 amino acids. CDR3 DNA: TGTGCTAGCAGCTTAGACAGGGGCCACGTCCTGTTTTTT. This sequence encodes CASSLDRGHVLFF.

V usage is TRBV6-5 and J usage is TRBJ1-1, with a possible D match to TRBD1 (5 bases). V lost 0 bases to trimming and J lost 0 bases, with 11 bases between them. CDR3 length equals 16 residues. CDR1 MNHEY and CDR2 SVGAGI come from the germline V gene. The CDR3 coding sequence is TGTGCCAGCAGTTACTCGAGACAGACCTTGAACACTGAAGCTTTCTTT. Its translation: CASSYSRQTLNTEAFF.

The V call is TRBV6-2 or TRBV6-3, the J call TRBJ2-5, with 8 bases aligning to TRBD1. This CDR3 comprises 17 residues. J gave up 2 bases and V 2 bases, and 10 bases lay outside the gene matches. The germline V gene encodes CDR1 MNHEY and CDR2 SVGEGT. The CDR3 DNA reads as TGTGCCAGCAGTTACCTAATTGGACAGGGCCCACAAGAGACCCAGTACTTC. The encoded protein is CASSYLIGQGPQETQYF.

The J gene is TRBJ2-3, the V gene TRBV6-1, with TRBD2 matching over 8 bases. CDR1 is MNHNS, CDR2 SASEGT, per germline. The CDR3 is 18 residues long. With 2 bases clipped from V and 1 base from J, the junction kept 11 bases outside the gene matches. The CDR3 protein is CASSESAGLVMGTDTQYF. In DNA form, the CDR3 reads TGTGCCAGCAGTGAATCCGCGGGACTAGTGATGGGCACAGATACGCAGTATTTT.

In this sample, this clone turned up a few times. The chain links TRBV11-2 to TRBJ1-3, with D possibly matching TRBD1 (5 bases). From germline, CDR1 is SGHAT and CDR2 FQNNGV. The V end lost 5 bases, the J end lost 4 bases, and 12 bases lay between the germline ends. The CDR3 contains 14 residues. The CDR3 DNA is TGTGCCAGCAGCCATGACAGCCAAGGAAACACCATATATTTT. The encoded protein is CASSHDSQGNTIYF. Full variable domain (outside the CDR3, taken from reference TRBV11-2 and TRBJ1-3): EAGVAQSPRYKIIEKRQSVAFWCNPISGHATLYWYQQILGQGPKLLIQFQNNGVVDDSQLPKDRFSAERLKGVDSTLKIQPAKLEDSAVYLCASSHDSQGNTIYFGEGSWLTVV.

The J gene is TRBJ1-1, the V gene TRBV5-8, with TRBD1 matching over 8 bases. Germline V gene sequence: CDR1 SGHTS, CDR2 YDEGEE. The CDR3 sequence is 15 residues long. Germline trimming cut 1 base from V and 5 bases from J; bases unmatched to any gene: 7. The CDR3 nucleotides read TGTGCCAGCAGCTTGACAGGACAGGGTAATACTGAAGCTTTCTTT. It encodes CASSLTGQGNTEAFF.

CDR3 protein: CASSQTWQGSGANVLTF. The DNA for the CDR3 is TGCGCCAGCAGCCAAACGTGGCAGGGTTCTGGGGCCAACGTCCTGACTTTC. The chain employs TRBV4-1 and TRBJ2-6; tentatively, D is TRBD1 (5 bases). Looked up from germline, CDR1 is MGHRA and CDR2 is YSYEKL. The CDR3 is 17 amino acids. Trimming shortened V by 2 bases and J by 1 base, and 12 bases separated the two germline ends.

The CDR3 sequence is CASSEAGQGAKQPQHF. CDR3 DNA: TGTGCCAGCAGTGAAGCGGGACAGGGGGCGAAGCAGCCCCAGCATTTT. The V and J genes are TRBV2 and TRBJ1-5, with 12 bases lining up with TRBD1. The CDR3 is 16 residues long. Losses at the gene ends were 0 bases for V and 7 bases for J; bases not matched to a gene: 4. CDR1 is SNHLY and CDR2 is FYNNEI in the germline V gene.

The V gene is TRBV9, the J gene TRBJ2-3, with TRBD2 matching over 8 bases. Germline V gene sequence: CDR1 SGDLS, CDR2 YYNGEE. Unmatched junction bases numbered 15, after V lost 0 bases and J lost 3 bases. The CDR3 covers 19 residues. This CDR3 is CASSVGPGDWRGVTDTQYF. The CDR3 DNA reads TGTGCCAGCAGCGTAGGCCCAGGGGACTGGCGGGGGGTTACAGATACGCAGTATTTT.

The chain uses TRBV6-5 and TRBJ1-2, with 7 bases that match TRBD1. Germline CDR1 is MNHEY and CDR2 is SVGAGI. V dropped 4 bases and J dropped 4; count of bases not matched to a gene: 6. There are 14 residues in the CDR3. The CDR3 loop reads CASSSIRQGYGYTF. The CDR3 nucleotides read TGTGCCAGCAGTTCGATTCGACAGGGCTATGGCTACACCTTC.

The rearrangement uses TRBV7-2 and TRBJ1-4; D is unclear. The CDR3 is made up of 18 amino acids. Germline V gene data show CDR1 as SGHTA and CDR2 as FQGNSA. V was shortened by 2 bases and J by 0 bases, with 16 bases between the two germline ends. DNA of the CDR3: TGTGCCAGCAGCTTATTTTTGGTCTCTACTGCAACTAATGAAAAACTGTTTTTT. Amino acids: CASSLFLVSTATNEKLFF.

The CDR3 loop is CAWTQGGLENTIYF. CDR3 nucleotides: TGTGCCTGGACTCAGGGGGGCTTAGAGAACACCATATATTTT. V usage is TRBV30 and J usage is TRBJ1-3; TRBD1 aligns across 7 bases. After removal of 4 bases from V and 7 bases from J, the junction contained 10 bases not matched to a gene. In germline, CDR1 is GTSNPN, CDR2 SVGIG (reference sequence). This CDR3 region has 14 residues.

The rearrangement links TRBV10-1 to TRBJ2-1; 7 positions match TRBD1. Germline trimming cut 0 bases from V and 7 bases from J; bases unmatched to any gene: 6. Germline lookup yields CDR1 WNHNN and CDR2 SYGVQD (reference sequence). The CDR3 totals 15 residues. The chain's CDR3 is CASSESTGQLNEQFF. CDR3 bases: TGCGCCAGCAGTGAGTCGACGGGACAGCTTAATGAGCAGTTCTTC.

The chain recombines TRBV5-1 with TRBJ1-1; D may be TRBD1 (5 bases). V lost 4 bases to trimming and J lost 11 bases, with 15 bases between them. Germline CDR1 is SGHRS and CDR2 is YFSETQ. The CDR3 extends over 12 amino acids. This CDR3 is CASSQDQGMAFF. The CDR3 DNA follows: TGCGCCAGCAGCCAGGATCAGGGCATGGCTTTCTTT.

CDR3 coding DNA: TGTGCCAGCTCACCTCGGGACAGCTATGGCTACACCTTC. It specifies CASSPRDSYGYTF. The gene calls are TRBV18 and TRBJ1-2; 7 bases are shared with TRBD1. CDR3 size: 13 residues. V lost 3 bases, J lost 4 bases, and 2 bases stayed unmatched. Germline V gene sequence: CDR1 KGHSH, CDR2 LQKENI.

This chain uses TRBV9 with TRBJ2-3, with 9 bases lining up with TRBD2. This CDR3 has 16 amino acids. CDR1 is SGDLS, CDR2 YYNGEE, per germline. Trimming cost V 0 bases and J 8 bases; bases outside gene matches: 10. The CDR3 spells CASSVDRGGGLGTQYF. CDR3 sequence (DNA): TGTGCCAGCAGCGTAGATCGCGGGGGGGGATTAGGTACGCAGTATTTT.

In this sample, this clone turned up a few times. V gene TRBV7-2 combines with J gene TRBJ2-1, with D possibly being TRBD2 (6 bases). CDR1 and CDR2 (germline): SGHTA, FQGNSA. Trimming removed 5 bases from V and 9 bases from J, with 20 bases in between. The CDR3 runs 15 residues. Here the CDR3 reads CASSPIGERGLEQFF. CDR3 in DNA: TGTGCCAGCAGCCCGATCGGGGAAAGGGGACTTGAGCAGTTCTTC.

The chain recombines TRBV7-3 with TRBJ2-2, with 7 bases fitting TRBD1. This CDR3 is 17 amino acids long. V lost 4 bases, J lost 4 bases, and 12 bases stayed unmatched. Per germline, CDR1 SGHTA and CDR2 FQGTGA. CDR3: CASSSLGTASGTGELFF. The CDR3 nucleotides are TGTGCCAGCAGCTCCCTCGGGACAGCCAGCGGCACCGGGGAGCTGTTTTTT.

The rearrangement uses TRBV4-3 and TRBJ2-2; TRBD1 matches 10 bases. This CDR3 is built from 18 residues. V dropped 0 bases and J dropped 4; count of bases not matched to a gene: 8. Per the germline V gene, CDR1 is LGHNA and CDR2 is YSLEER. Written as DNA, the CDR3 is TGCGCCAGCAGCCAAGATCAGGACAGGGGGTTAGTCACCGGGGAGCTGTTTTTT. This encodes CASSQDQDRGLVTGELFF.

The chain links TRBV9 to TRBJ2-7; 10 nucleotides line up with TRBD1. CDR3 length: 16 residues. After removal of 3 bases from V and 1 base from J, the junction contained 7 bases not matched to a gene. Germline CDR1 and CDR2: SGDLS and YYNGEE. The CDR3 loop reads CASSAGGQGPSYEQYF. Here the CDR3 DNA reads TGTGCCAGCAGCGCGGGGGGACAGGGGCCATCCTACGAGCAGTACTTC.